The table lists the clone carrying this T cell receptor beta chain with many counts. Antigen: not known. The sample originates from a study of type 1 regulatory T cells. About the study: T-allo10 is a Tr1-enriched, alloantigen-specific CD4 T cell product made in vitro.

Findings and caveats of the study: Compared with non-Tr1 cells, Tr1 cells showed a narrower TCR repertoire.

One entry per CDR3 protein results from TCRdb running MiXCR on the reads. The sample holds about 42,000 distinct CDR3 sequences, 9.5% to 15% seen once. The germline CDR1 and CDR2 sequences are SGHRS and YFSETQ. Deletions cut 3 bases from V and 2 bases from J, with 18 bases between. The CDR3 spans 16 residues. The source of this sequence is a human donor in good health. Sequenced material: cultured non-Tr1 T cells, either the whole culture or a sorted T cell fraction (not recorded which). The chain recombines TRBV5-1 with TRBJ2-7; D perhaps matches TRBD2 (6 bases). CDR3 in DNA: TGCGCCAGCAGCTCCGGTTGGGGGGAGGCTCCCTACGAGCAGTACTTC. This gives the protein CASSSGWGEAPYEQYF.